This T cell receptor beta chain is drawn from a study of tumor-infiltrating lymphocytes in primary liver carcinoma (dated by TCRdb to 2015 to 2018). Background for the entire study: The five patients, three men and two women aged 30 to 69 years, had hepatocellular carcinoma (four) or combined HCC and intrahepatic cholangiocarcinoma (one). Samples yielded roughly 3.5 to 8 million productive TCRbeta reads; read depth did not differ significantly between tissue types. To link TCRbeta repertoire diversity to the local molecular phenotype, the 20 to 25 tumor region samples were profiled with Agilent mRNA microarrays. The study combined TCRbeta repertoire sequencing, expression microarrays and whole-exome sequencing across five regions of each liver tumor, with adjacent normal tissue and blood. The tumors of the five patients were staged as T1-T3 N0M0, with maximum diameters ranging from roughly 4 to 10 cm. A total of roughly 35 specimens from 5 patients underwent TCRbeta repertoire sequencing, comprising 25 or so tumor regions, 5 adjacent noncancerous liver tissues and 5 peripheral blood samples. Technical replicate repertoires showed high reproducibility, with mean shared-clone rates about 0.86 and correlation coefficients above 0.95.

Without any cell sorting, total RNA and DNA were co-extracted from approximately 22-30 mg of bulk tissue using the AllPrep DNA/RNA mini kit. Between late 2015 and early 2016, roughly five patients in China with histopathologically diagnosed primary liver carcinoma had surgical resection. Chronic HBV infection was present in the patients, and the patients were treatment-naive at sampling. Five spatially separated regions were sampled per tumor: superior, inferior, left-lateral and right-lateral poles, plus the tumor centre. Histological examination found more than 75% viable tumor cells in every tumor sample. Fresh tumor and adjacent tissue pieces were bisected, with one half stored in RNAlater at -80 degrees C and the other half sent for histology. Starting from around 500 ng total RNA, TCRbeta-specific cDNA was produced by reverse transcription with a constant-region primer and ProtoScript II reverse transcriptase. Three nested multiplex PCR rounds, following a slightly modified ARM-PCR procedure, were used to build the TCRbeta libraries. Multiplex TRBV1-TRBV30 forward primers and a Cbeta reverse primer were used in the first two PCR rounds, each of which was run for around 9 cycles. Sample barcodes and Illumina adapters were added in a final 25-cycle PCR using Deep VentR polymerase. Before sequencing, amplicons of 200-500 bp were gel-purified using a QIAquick gel extraction kit. An Illumina HiSeq 2500 was used to sequence the TCRbeta amplicons with 250-bp paired-end reads. The study's own analysis went as follows. To recover full CDR3 sequences, reads were quality-trimmed using Trimmomatic v0.33 and paired reads were then merged using FLASH v1.2.11. V, D and J germline segments were assigned to the rearranged TCRbeta sequences using MiGEC v1.2.1b. Clonotype statistics, along with Shannon-Wiener diversity indices, were calculated using VDJtools v1.0.0. Except for diversity analysis, only each sample's 250 most abundant clonotypes were used in subsequent analyses to reduce sampling bias. The public reads were reprocessed in TCRdb via fastp at Q25 and MiXCR, keeping in-frame beta chains. Duplicate CDR3 protein sequences are folded into a single record with the most common DNA and genes. What appears here as the V and J calls and clone size reflects TCRdb's work, not the paper's. The sample profile shows about 30,000 distinct CDR3 sequences; 60% to 80% of them were found once. Roughly 30% of the sample is held by the ten biggest clonotypes.

Beyond this particular receptor, the publication reports: The top 250 clones made up a significantly larger repertoire fraction in tumors than in blood (p = 0.039). Because the samples were bulk and unsorted, CD4+ and CD8+ T cell repertoires could not be compared. Just about 7.5-24% of top clones turned up in all five regions of a tumor, which suggests spatial heterogeneity among tumor-infiltrating T cells. Only four or five patients were included in the study, and the authors note that the findings should be validated in a larger study. Repertoire overlap was found to be higher between tumor regions (mean around 35%) than between tumor-adjacent (around 17%) or tumor-blood (about 14%) pairs, consistent with antigen-driven expansion. Because sequencing covered only the TCR beta chain and unpaired alpha chains were not captured, true repertoire diversity is likely underestimated.

The CDR3 covers 17 residues, taking in both the cysteine and the phenylalanine. The only DNA kept is the CDR3, 51 bases in frame from the first base. From the germline V gene (reference sequence), CDR1 is PRHDT and CDR2 is FYEKMQ. As to this clonotype: Its cognate antigen has yet to be identified. Sequence at one end of the junction differs from germline and may be a read error.

This sequence was found in a woman younger than 45 with primary liver carcinoma and hepatitis B virus infection. The specimen was liver tumor tissue from sampling region 3. In the paper's terms, the cell subset or site label means: tumor region T3, left-lateral pole. The chain is encoded by TRBV13 joined to TRBJ1-1; the D gene is perhaps TRBD1, on 6 matching bases. CDR3 reads: CASSLGGFGIGGTEALF. The DNA is TGTGCCAGCAGCTTGGGAGGGTTTGGTATTGGGGGCACTGAAGCTCTCTTC.